This T cell receptor beta chain was recorded in a study of blood T cell repertoires in COVID-19. Study-level background: The samples span acute and convalescent COVID-19 from the United States, Italy and Spain. In each case, the material was cDNA or gDNA derived from T cells, B-cell-depleted T cells, or PBMCs.

The CDR3 has 16 amino acids. Germline V gene lookup returns CDR1 MGHDK and CDR2 SYGVNS. V trimming: 6 bases; J trimming: 4 bases; junction bases outside the gene matches: 11. Original processing methods: Amplifying reference gene primers gave estimates of nucleated cell counts. Sequencing used immunoSEQ multiplex PCR; TCRdb keeps in-frame clones, though not all of them. The V and J calls and clone size come from that table; D and trimming were worked out from the DNA. The data contain around 100,000 clones, more than 75% of them singletons. The chain uses TRBV25-1 and TRBJ2-3, with 9 bases that match TRBD2. This receptor was identified in a woman at least 80 years old with acute or convalescent COVID-19. The sample taken for sequencing was peripheral blood. The CDR3 coding sequence is TGTGCCAGCAGCCCTCTGAGCGGGGGGCCATCAGATACGCAGTATTTT. Translated: CASSPLSGGPSDTQYF.